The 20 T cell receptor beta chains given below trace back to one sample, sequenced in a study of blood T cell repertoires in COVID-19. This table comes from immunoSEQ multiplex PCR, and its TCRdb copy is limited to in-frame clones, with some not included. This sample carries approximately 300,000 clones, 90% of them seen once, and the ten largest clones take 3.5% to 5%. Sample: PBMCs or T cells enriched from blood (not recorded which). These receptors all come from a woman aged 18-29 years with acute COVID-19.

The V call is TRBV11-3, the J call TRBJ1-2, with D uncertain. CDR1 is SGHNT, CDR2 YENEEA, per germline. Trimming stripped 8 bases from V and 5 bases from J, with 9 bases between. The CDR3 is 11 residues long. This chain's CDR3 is CASAGGYGYTF. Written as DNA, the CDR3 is TGTGCCAGCGCGGGAGGATATGGCTACACCTTC.

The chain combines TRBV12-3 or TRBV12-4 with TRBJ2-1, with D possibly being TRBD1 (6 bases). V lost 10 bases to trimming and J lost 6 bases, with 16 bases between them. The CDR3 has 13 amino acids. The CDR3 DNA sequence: TGTGCCAACACCCTATCCAGGGGCAATGAGCAGTTCTTC. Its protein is CANTLSRGNEQFF.

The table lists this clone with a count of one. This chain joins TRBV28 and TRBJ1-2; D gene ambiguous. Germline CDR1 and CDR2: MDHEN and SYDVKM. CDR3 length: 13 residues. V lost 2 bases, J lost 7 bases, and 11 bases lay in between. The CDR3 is CASSLGGNGGYTF. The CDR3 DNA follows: TGTGCCAGCAGTTTAGGCGGGAACGGTGGCTACACCTTC.

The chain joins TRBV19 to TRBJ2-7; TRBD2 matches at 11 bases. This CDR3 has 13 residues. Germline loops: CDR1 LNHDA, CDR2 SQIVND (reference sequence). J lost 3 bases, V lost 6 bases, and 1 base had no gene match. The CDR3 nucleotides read TGTGCCAGTAGAACTAGCGGGGGCTACGAGCAGTACTTC. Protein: CASRTSGGYEQYF.

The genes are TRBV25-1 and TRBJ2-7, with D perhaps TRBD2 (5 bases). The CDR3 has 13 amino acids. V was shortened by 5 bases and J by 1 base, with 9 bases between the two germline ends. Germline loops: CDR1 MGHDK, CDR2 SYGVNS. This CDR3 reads CASSFSVSYEQYF. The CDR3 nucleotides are TGTGCCAGCAGTTTTAGCGTTTCCTACGAGCAGTACTTC.

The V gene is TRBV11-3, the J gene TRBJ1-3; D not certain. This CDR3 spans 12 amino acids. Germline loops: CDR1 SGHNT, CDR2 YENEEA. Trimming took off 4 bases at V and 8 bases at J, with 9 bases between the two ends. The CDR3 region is CASSSLGDTIYF. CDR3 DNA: TGTGCCAGCAGCTCCCTCGGGGACACCATATATTTT.

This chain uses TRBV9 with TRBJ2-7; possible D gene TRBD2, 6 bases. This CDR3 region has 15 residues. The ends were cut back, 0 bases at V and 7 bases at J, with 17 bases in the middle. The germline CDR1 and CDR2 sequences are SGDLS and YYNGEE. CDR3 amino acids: CASSVGGKAGGEQYF. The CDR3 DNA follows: TGTGCCAGCAGCGTAGGCGGGAAGGCGGGCGGGGAGCAGTACTTC.

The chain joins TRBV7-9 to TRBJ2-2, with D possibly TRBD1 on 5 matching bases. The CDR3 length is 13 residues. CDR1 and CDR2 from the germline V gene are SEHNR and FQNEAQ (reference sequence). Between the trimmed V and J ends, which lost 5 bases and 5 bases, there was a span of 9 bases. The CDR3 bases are TGTGCCAGCAGCCTACGACAGACCGGGGAGCTGTTTTTT. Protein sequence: CASSLRQTGELFF. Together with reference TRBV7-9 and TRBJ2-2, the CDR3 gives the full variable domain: DTGVSQNPRHKITKRGQNVTFRCDPISEHNRLYWYRQTLGQGPEFLTYFQNEAQLEKSRLLSDRFSAERPKGSFSTLEIQRTEQGDSAMYLCASSLRQTGELFFGEGSRLTVL.

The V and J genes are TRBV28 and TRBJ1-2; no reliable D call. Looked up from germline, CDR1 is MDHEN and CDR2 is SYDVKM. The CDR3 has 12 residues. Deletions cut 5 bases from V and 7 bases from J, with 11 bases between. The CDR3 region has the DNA TGTGCCAGCAGTACCGGGTCTGGTGGCTACACCTTC. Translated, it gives CASSTGSGGYTF.

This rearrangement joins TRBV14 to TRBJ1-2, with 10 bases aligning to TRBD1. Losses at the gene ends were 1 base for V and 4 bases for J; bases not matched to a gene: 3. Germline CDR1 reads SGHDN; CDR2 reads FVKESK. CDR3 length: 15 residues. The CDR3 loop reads CASSQAGTGAYGYTF. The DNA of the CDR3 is TGTGCCAGCAGCCAAGCCGGGACAGGGGCCTATGGCTACACCTTC.

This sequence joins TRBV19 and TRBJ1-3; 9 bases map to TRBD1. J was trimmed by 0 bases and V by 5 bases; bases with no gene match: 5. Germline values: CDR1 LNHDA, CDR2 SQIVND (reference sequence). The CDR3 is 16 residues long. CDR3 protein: CASSDSDRGSGNTIYF. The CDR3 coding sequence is TGTGCCAGTAGTGACTCGGACAGGGGCTCTGGAAACACCATATATTTT.

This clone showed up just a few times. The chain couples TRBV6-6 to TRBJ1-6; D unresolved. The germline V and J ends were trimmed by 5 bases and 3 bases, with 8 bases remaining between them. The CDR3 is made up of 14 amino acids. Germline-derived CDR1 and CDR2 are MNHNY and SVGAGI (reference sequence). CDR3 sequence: CASSSTLYNSPLHF. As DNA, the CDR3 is TGTGCCAGCAGTAGCACGCTCTATAATTCACCCCTCCACTTT.

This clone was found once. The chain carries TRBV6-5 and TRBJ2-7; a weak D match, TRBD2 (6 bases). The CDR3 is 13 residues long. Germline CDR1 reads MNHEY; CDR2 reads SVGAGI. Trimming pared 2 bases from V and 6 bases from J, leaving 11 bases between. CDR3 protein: CASSYKEGSEQYF. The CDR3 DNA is TGTGCCAGCAGTTACAAGGAGGGGTCCGAGCAGTACTTC.

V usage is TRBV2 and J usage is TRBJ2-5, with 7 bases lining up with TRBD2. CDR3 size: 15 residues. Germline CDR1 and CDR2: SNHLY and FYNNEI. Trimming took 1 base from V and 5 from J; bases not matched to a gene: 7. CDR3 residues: CASSEGLAGAETQYF. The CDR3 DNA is TGTGCCAGCAGTGAAGGTTTGGCGGGAGCGGAGACCCAGTACTTC.

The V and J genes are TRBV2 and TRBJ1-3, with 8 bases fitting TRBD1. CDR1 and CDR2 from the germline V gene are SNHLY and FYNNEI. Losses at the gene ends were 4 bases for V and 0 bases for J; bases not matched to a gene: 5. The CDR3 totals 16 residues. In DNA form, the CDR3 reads TGTGCCAGCAGTGGCCAGGGGGCAGGCTCTGGAAACACCATATATTTT. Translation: CASSGQGAGSGNTIYF.

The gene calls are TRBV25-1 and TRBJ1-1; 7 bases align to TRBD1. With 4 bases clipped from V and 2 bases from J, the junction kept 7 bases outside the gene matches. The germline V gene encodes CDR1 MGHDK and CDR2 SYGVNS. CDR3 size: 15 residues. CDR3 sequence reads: CASSGSGTVNTEAFF. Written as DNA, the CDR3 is TGTGCCAGCAGTGGATCGGGGACAGTAAACACTGAAGCTTTCTTT.

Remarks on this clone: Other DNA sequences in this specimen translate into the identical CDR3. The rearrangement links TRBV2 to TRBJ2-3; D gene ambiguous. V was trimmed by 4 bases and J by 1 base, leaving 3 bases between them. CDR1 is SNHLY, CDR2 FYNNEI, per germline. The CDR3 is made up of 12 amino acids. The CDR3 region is CASSAGTDTQYF. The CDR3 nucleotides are TGTGCCAGCAGTGCCGGCACAGATACGCAGTATTTT.

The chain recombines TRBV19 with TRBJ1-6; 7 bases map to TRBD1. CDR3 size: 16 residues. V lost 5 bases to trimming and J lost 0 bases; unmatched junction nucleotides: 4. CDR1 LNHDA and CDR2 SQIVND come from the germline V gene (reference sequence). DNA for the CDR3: TGTGCCAGTAGTCCACAGGGGAGCTCCTATAATTCACCCCTCCACTTT. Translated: CASSPQGSSYNSPLHF. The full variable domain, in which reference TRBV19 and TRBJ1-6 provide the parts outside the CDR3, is DGGITQSPKYLFRKEGQNVTLSCEQNLNHDAMYWYRQDPGQGLRLIYYSQIVNDFQKGDIAEGYSVSREKKESFPLTVTSAQKNPTAFYLCASSPQGSSYNSPLHFGNGTRLTVT.

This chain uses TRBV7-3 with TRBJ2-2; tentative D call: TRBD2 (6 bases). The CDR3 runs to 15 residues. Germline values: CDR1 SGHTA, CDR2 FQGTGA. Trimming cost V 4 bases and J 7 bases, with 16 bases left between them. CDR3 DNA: TGTGCCAGCAGCTCGGGACTCACTAAGGGCGGGGAGCTGTTTTTT. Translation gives CASSSGLTKGGELFF.

As DNA, the CDR3 is TGTGCCATCAGTGCCCTAGCGGGAGGGCCGGATGAGCAGTTCTTC. Translating gives CAISALAGGPDEQFF. The chain employs TRBV10-3 and TRBJ2-1; 12 nucleotides match TRBD2. Germline values: CDR1 ENHRY, CDR2 SYGVKD. The ends lost 4 bases at V and 8 bases at J; junction bases unmatched: 6. The CDR3 length is 15 residues.